This T cell receptor beta chain was captured by sequencing in a study of shared clonotypes between healthy human individuals. About the research overall: A couple of female and three male donors aged 18 to 49 were enrolled.

It was into CD45RA+ naive and CD45RA-negative memory subsets that the CD4+ cells were split. Method: immunoSEQ multiplex PCR; TCRdb's copy keeps in-frame clones and lacks some. Among millions of clones listed, roughly 96% were seen once. The CDR3 is 15 residues long. The germline CDR1 and CDR2 sequences are MNHEY and SVGAGI. The ends were cut back, 6 bases at V and 0 bases at J, with 11 bases in the middle. Sequenced input: naive CD4+ T cells sorted from blood. As to subset: CD45RA+ positively selected. This chain connects TRBV6-5 to TRBJ1-4; D remains ambiguous. The clonotype comes from a man between 18 and 35 years old in good health. This CDR3 is CASSQSWATNEKLFF. The CDR3 nucleotides are TGTGCCAGCAGCCAATCCTGGGCAACTAATGAAAAACTGTTTTTT.